Sequencing of this T cell receptor beta chain was carried out in a study of control samples from healthy donors and cancer patients. This clone was found once. The table came from immunoSEQ multiplex PCR; TCRdb's copy has only in-frame clones and leaves some out. Of about 130,000 clones in the sample, roughly 94% were seen once. Sequencing was performed on PBMCs. The source is a man in his sixties with colorectal cancer.

The CDR3 spells CASSLTGSGGSPLHF. The CDR3 DNA reads TGCGCCAGCAGCCTGACAGGGTCGGGGGGCTCACCCCTCCACTTT. V usage is TRBV5-1 and J usage is TRBJ1-6, with 7 bases lining up with TRBD1. Germline V lookup: CDR1 SGHRS, CDR2 YFSETQ. The CDR3 totals 15 residues. J lost 10 bases, V lost 4 bases, and 11 bases had no gene match. The entire variable domain, with the rest obtained from reference TRBV5-1 and TRBJ1-6, is as follows: KAGVTQTPRYLIKTRGQQVTLSCSPISGHRSVSWYQQTPGQGLQFLFEYFSETQRNKGNFPGRFSGRQFSNSRSEMNVSTLELGDSALYLCASSLTGSGGSPLHFGNGTRLTVT.